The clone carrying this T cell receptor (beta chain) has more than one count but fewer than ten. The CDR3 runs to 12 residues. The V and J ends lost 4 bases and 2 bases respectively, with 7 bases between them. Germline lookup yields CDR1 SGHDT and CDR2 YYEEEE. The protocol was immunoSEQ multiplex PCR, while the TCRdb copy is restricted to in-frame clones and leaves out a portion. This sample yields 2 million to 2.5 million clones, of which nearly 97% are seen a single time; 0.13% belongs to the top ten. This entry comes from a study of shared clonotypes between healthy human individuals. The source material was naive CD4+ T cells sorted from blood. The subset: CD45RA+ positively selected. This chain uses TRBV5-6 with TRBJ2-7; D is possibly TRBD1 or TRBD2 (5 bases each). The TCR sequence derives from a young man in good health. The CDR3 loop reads CASSGDAYEQYF. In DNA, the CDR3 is TGTGCCAGCAGCGGGGACGCCTACGAGCAGTACTTC.